The 14 T cell receptor beta chains reported below all come from one sample, sequenced in a study of cytomegalovirus exposure and HLA in healthy donors (dated by TCRdb to between 2016 and 2019). The library was generated by the immunoSEQ multiplex PCR assay. A mixture of 60 forward primers for TCR Vbeta segments and 13 reverse primers for TCR Jbeta segments was used in the multiplex PCR. Drawn from immuneACCESS, this table holds only the in-frame rearrangements with V and J called that TCRdb kept. Clones are partly lost; checked studies trace under half to an unresolved V gene and leave the rest unexplained. The sample includes about 140,000 clones, with approximately 73% observed a single time. In total, the top ten clones hold around 1.4% of the sample. Sequenced material: PBMCs. Receptors originate from a woman aged 35 to 49 in good health and CMV-seronegative.

The gene calls are TRBV5-4 and TRBJ2-1; weak D call: TRBD1 (6 bases). The CDR3 has 15 amino acids. From germline, CDR1 is SGHNT and CDR2 YYREEE (reference sequence). With 4 bases removed from V and 2 bases from J, the gap between germline ends came to 13 bases. CDR3 sequence (DNA): TGTGCCAGCAGCGTTTCTCAGGGGCCCTACAATGAGCAGTTCTTC. Translating gives CASSVSQGPYNEQFF.

V is TRBV27 and J is TRBJ1-6, with 9 bases identical to TRBD1. With 6 bases clipped from V and 9 bases from J, the junction kept 6 bases outside the gene matches. Germline V CDR1 and CDR2: MNHEY, SMNVEV (reference sequence). CDR3 length equals 14 residues. The CDR3 region has the DNA TGTGCCAGCAGGCCCGGGACAGGGATTTCACCCCTCCACTTT. Residues: CASRPGTGISPLHF.

The V gene is TRBV4-3, the J gene TRBJ1-1; tentatively, D is TRBD1 (5 bases). Trimming removed 0 bases from V and 2 bases from J, with 13 bases in between. The CDR3 has 16 residues. The germline CDR1 and CDR2 sequences are LGHNA and YSLEER. The CDR3 is CASSQEGGGFNTEAFF. CDR3 DNA sequence: TGCGCCAGCAGCCAAGAAGGCGGGGGGTTCAACACTGAAGCTTTCTTT.

This clone showed up just once. The chain recombines TRBV5-6 with TRBJ1-1; unclear D gene. V lost 0 bases to trimming and J lost 4 bases, with 7 bases between them. Germline assignment: CDR1 SGHDT and CDR2 YYEEEE. The CDR3 runs to 13 residues. Here the CDR3 reads CASSLGAATEAFF. DNA of the CDR3: TGTGCCAGCAGCTTGGGGGCAGCCACTGAAGCTTTCTTT.

This clone occurred once. This chain connects TRBV13 to TRBJ2-1; the D gene is possibly TRBD2 (7 bases). Looked up from germline, CDR1 is PRHDT and CDR2 is FYEKMQ (reference sequence). The ends were cut back, 3 bases at V and 5 bases at J, with 11 bases in the middle. This CDR3 contains 14 residues. This chain's CDR3 is CASSLTGGHNEQFF. The CDR3 nucleotides are TGTGCCAGCAGCTTGACGGGGGGCCACAATGAGCAGTTCTTC.

The chain has TRBV4-3 and TRBJ2-1, with a weak D call TRBD2 (7 bases). The V gene's germline CDR1 is LGHNA and CDR2 YSLEER. V shed 2 bases and J shed 2 bases, with 10 bases lying between them. The CDR3 is 15 residues long. CDR3 sequence reads: CASSQRGGTYNEQFF. In nucleotides, the CDR3 is TGCGCCAGCAGCCAAAGGGGGGGGACCTACAATGAGCAGTTCTTC.

The J gene is TRBJ1-5, the V gene TRBV6-5; no clear D gene. The CDR3 is 14 amino acids. Germline V lookup: CDR1 MNHEY, CDR2 SVGAGI. Trimming took off 6 bases at V and 3 bases at J, with 12 bases between the two ends. The CDR3 spells CASRDIADNQPQHF. The CDR3 nucleotides read TGTGCCAGCAGGGATATAGCGGACAATCAGCCCCAGCATTTT.

V is TRBV19 and J is TRBJ1-2; 9 bases are shared with TRBD1. This CDR3 is 19 amino acids long. Per germline, CDR1 LNHDA and CDR2 SQIVND (reference sequence). V was clipped by 4 bases and J by 1 base; unmatched bases: 16. The CDR3 nucleotides read TGTGCCAGTAGTACCCCTCCCTCCATCCGGGACAGGGTTAACTATGGCTACACCTTC. Translation gives CASSTPPSIRDRVNYGYTF.

The chain has TRBV28 and TRBJ2-7; tentatively, D is TRBD2 (6 bases). Germline CDR1 reads MDHEN; CDR2 reads SYDVKM. V dropped 5 bases and J dropped 6 bases, with 23 bases sitting between them. The CDR3 length is 16 residues. The CDR3 sequence is CASSLTPRGRNTEQYF. The CDR3 bases are TGTGCCAGCAGTCTCACACCGCGGGGCCGGAATACCGAGCAGTACTTC.

The chain employs TRBV15 and TRBJ1-2; 8 bases are a match to TRBD1. Germline assignment: CDR1 LNHNV and CDR2 YYDKDF (reference sequence). The CDR3 is 15 amino acids. V lost 4 bases and J lost 3; bases outside the gene matches: 7. In DNA, the CDR3 is TGTGCCACCAGCAAGCCGACAGGGGTGGACTATGGCTACACCTTC. Translated: CATSKPTGVDYGYTF. The complete variable domain, with remaining parts taken from reference TRBV15 and TRBJ1-2, reads DAMVIQNPRYQVTQFGKPVTLSCSQTLNHNVMYWYQQKSSQAPKLLFHYYDKDFNNEADTPDNFQSRRPNTSFCFLDIRSPGLGDTAMYLCATSKPTGVDYGYTFGSGTRLTVV.

The chain couples TRBV6-1 to TRBJ2-6; D is possibly TRBD1 (5 bases). CDR3 length: 13 amino acids. Germline CDR1 is MNHNS and CDR2 is SASEGT. V lost 7 bases and J 3 bases, leaving 7 bases between the germline ends. The CDR3 sequence: CASNQGGANVLTF. As DNA, the CDR3 is TGTGCCAGCAACCAGGGTGGGGCCAACGTCCTGACTTTC.

V gene TRBV7-8 combines with J gene TRBJ1-1; 7 positions match TRBD1. The CDR3 runs 14 residues. V dropped 0 bases and J dropped 6; count of bases not matched to a gene: 4. The V gene's germline CDR1 is SGHVS and CDR2 FQNEAQ. The CDR3 nucleotides read TGTGCCAGCAGCTTAGCCGGCCAGGGGGCTGAAGCTTTCTTT. It codes for CASSLAGQGAEAFF.

V and J are TRBV28 and TRBJ1-5; D unclear. Germline V gene lookup returns CDR1 MDHEN and CDR2 SYDVKM. The CDR3 is made up of 13 amino acids. V gave up 3 bases and J gave up 4 bases, with 7 bases separating them. In nucleotides, the CDR3 is TGTGCCAGCAGTTTTCTCGTAAATCAGCCCCAGCATTTT. Translation gives CASSFLVNQPQHF.

The chain couples TRBV5-1 to TRBJ2-5; weak D call: TRBD1 (5 bases). The V gene lost 5 bases and the J gene lost 2 bases, with 13 bases spanning the gap. The CDR3 loop spans 14 amino acids. The germline V gene has CDR1 SGHRS and CDR2 YFSETQ. The CDR3 nucleotides are TGCGCCAGCAGAACGGGCACAGGTCAAGAGACCCAGTACTTC. Translating gives CASRTGTGQETQYF.